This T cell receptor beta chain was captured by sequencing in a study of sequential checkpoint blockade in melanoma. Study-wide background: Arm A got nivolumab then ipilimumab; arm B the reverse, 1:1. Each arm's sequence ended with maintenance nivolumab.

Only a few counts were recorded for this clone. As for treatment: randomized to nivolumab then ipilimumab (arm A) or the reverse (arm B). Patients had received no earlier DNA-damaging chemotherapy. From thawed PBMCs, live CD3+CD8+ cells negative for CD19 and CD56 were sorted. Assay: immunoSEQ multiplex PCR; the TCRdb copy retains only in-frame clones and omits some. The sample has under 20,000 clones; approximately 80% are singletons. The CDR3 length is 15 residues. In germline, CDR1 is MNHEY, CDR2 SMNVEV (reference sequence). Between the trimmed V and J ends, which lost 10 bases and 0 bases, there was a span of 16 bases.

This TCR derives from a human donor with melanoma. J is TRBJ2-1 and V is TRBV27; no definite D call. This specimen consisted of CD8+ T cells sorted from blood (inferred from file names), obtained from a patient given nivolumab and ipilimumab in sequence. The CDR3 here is CATSLERNSYNEQFF. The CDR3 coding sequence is TGTGCCACCTCCCTAGAGCGAAACTCCTACAATGAGCAGTTCTTC.